The clone carrying this TCR beta chain was counted a few times. Its antigen is as yet unknown. A read error is possible here, since a much larger clone lies one base away. Trimming took 7 bases from V and 11 from J; bases not matched to a gene: 17. The CDR3 loop spans 14 amino acids. The V gene's germline CDR1 is SQVTM and CDR2 ANQGSEA. This sample stems from a study of post-analysis software for immune sequencing data. Study overall: Relapsing-remitting, secondary progressive and progressive-relapsing forms made up the multiple sclerosis disease courses.

The study, taken as a whole, reports: About five TRBV segments appeared more often in patients than in controls, and TRBV5-6, TRBV5-1 and TRBV20-1 were among these. Clustering by F measure revealed strong co-clustering among samples prepared together in one batch. Compared with controls, patients showed significantly lower normalized Chao1 diversity.

Presence of unique molecular identifiers characterized the TCR beta cDNA libraries. Each sample of roughly 0.9 to 11 million input T cells yielded approximately 500,000 cDNA molecules, so each molecule approximated one T cell. MiXCR was run by TCRdb on the PCR reads, yielding one entry per CDR3 protein. The profile shows 250,000 to 300,000 distinct CDR3 sequences, roughly a third of them singletons. This sequence was found in a girl aged 5 to 17 with multiple sclerosis. V gene TRBV29-1 combines with J gene TRBJ2-5; 9 nucleotides agree with TRBD2. Sequencing input: blood. The chain's CDR3 is CSGIKAGGSDEQYF. CDR3 nucleotides: TGCAGCGGTATAAAGGCGGGGGGGAGCGATGAGCAGTACTTC.